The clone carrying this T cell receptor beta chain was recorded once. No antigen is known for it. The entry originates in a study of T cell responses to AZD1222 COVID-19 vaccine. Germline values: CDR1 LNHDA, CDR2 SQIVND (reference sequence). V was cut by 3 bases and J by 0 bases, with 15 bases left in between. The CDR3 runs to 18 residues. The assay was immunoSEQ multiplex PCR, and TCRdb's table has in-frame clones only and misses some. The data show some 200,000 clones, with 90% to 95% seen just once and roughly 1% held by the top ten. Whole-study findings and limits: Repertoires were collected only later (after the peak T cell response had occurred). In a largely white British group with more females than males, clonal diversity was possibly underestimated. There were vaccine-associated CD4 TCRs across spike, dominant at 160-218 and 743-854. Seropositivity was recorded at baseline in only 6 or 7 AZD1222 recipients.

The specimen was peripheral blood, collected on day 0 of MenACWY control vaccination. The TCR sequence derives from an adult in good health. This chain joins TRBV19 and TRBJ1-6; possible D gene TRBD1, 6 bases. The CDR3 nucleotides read TGTGCCAGTAGTATCGAAGGACAGCTGAGCTCCTATAATTCACCCCTCCACTTT. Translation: CASSIEGQLSSYNSPLHF.